This TCR beta chain was found in a study of blood T cell repertoires in COVID-19. Sequencing was performed with immunoSEQ multiplex PCR; in TCRdb, only in-frame clones are kept and a portion is missing. The table shows roughly 360,000 clones, with about four fifths occurring only once. The CDR3 covers 15 residues. Trimming removed 1 base at V and 2 bases at J, with 10 bases between. Germline V lookup: CDR1 SGHVS, CDR2 FQNEAQ. This receptor was identified in a woman aged 45-65 years who had recovered from COVID-19. The sequencing sample was made of PBMCs or T cells enriched from blood (not recorded which). The V call is TRBV7-8, the J call TRBJ2-3; D may be TRBD2 (7 bases). The CDR3 DNA follows: TGTGCCAGCAGCTTAGACAGGGACTACACAGATACGCAGTATTTT. Amino acid sequence: CASSLDRDYTDTQYF.